In its sample, the clone carrying this T cell receptor (beta chain) was seen a few times. Antigen unknown. The data originate from a study of regulatory T cells in long-lasting Graves disease. Documented time point: persistent/refractory GD, antithyroid drugs over 5 years with positive TRAb. PBMC RNA was the source of the TCR library. The patients were enrolled through endocrinology in Xi'an, China. The TCR beta library used iRepertoire HTBI primers with Arm-PCR amplification of CDR3. In TCRdb, the multiplex PCR reads were re-called with MiXCR into one record per CDR3 protein. Of a few hundred thousand distinct CDR3 sequences listed, 20% to 25% were seen once; the top ten hold more than 50%. Germline values: CDR1 SGHTA, CDR2 FQGTGA. The CDR3 sequence is 13 residues long. V dropped 5 bases and J dropped 5 bases, with 12 bases sitting between them. Notes on the study in general: Sharing of public clonotypes was greater in persistent patients (about 3,000) than in new patients (more than 900). A reduction in accuracy may have resulted from the small sample size.

The TCR originated in a female donor with Graves disease. This chain uses TRBV7-3 with TRBJ1-1; possible D gene TRBD1, 5 bases. This specimen was peripheral blood mononuclear cells (PBMCs), taken when the disease was refractory, from a patient treated with antithyroid drugs. CDR3: CASSPVGGTEAFF. The CDR3 DNA reads as TGTGCCAGCAGCCCTGTCGGGGGGACTGAAGCTTTCTTT.